These 16 T cell receptor beta chains came from one sample sequenced in a study of CD4 T cells in relation to SARS-CoV-2 and coronaviruses. Sequenced by immunoSEQ multiplex PCR; TCRdb stores in-frame clones only, minus some. The table shows about 38,000 clones, with 85% to 90% occurring only once. Source material: memory CD4+ T cells from PBMCs. The receptors derive from an adult with COVID-19.

The gene calls are TRBV7-2 and TRBJ2-2, with 10 bases lining up with TRBD1. V trimming: 5 bases; J trimming: 5 bases; junction bases outside the gene matches: 8. This CDR3 has 16 residues. In germline, CDR1 is SGHTA, CDR2 FQGNSA. The CDR3 sequence: CASSPGQGIVTGELFF. DNA for the CDR3: TGTGCCAGCAGCCCGGGACAGGGGATTGTTACCGGGGAGCTGTTTTTT.

This clone was seen only once. This rearrangement joins TRBV13 to TRBJ2-3; 16 positions match TRBD2. V shed 5 bases and J 1 base; nucleotides not matched to a gene: 9. There are 19 residues in the CDR3. Germline assignment: CDR1 PRHDT and CDR2 FYEKMQ (reference sequence). The CDR3 reads CASSPRGLAGGPGTDTQYF. The CDR3 DNA reads TGTGCCAGCAGCCCAAGGGGACTAGCGGGGGGGCCAGGCACAGATACGCAGTATTTT.

This clone came up a few times. Other DNA sequences in this sample translate to the same CDR3. The chain recombines TRBV7-2 with TRBJ2-7; possible D gene TRBD1, 9 bases. This CDR3 region has 15 residues. Germline V gene data show CDR1 as SGHTA and CDR2 as FQGNSA. The V end lost 4 bases, the J end lost 1 base, and 14 bases lay between the germline ends. The CDR3 here is CASSSGGTGSYEQYF. The DNA for the CDR3 is TGTGCCAGCAGCTCGGGGGGGACAGGGTCCTACGAGCAGTACTTC.

The rearrangement uses TRBV5-1 and TRBJ1-1; D unresolved. Germline V lookup: CDR1 SGHRS, CDR2 YFSETQ. The CDR3 runs to 12 residues. V shed 2 bases and J shed 4 bases, with 6 bases lying between them. CDR3 protein: CASSFGGTEAFF. CDR3 nucleotide sequence: TGCGCCAGCAGCTTCGGTGGCACTGAAGCTTTCTTT.

This clone was recorded only once. The chain links TRBV29-1 to TRBJ2-7; TRBD1 matches at 11 bases. This CDR3 is built from 16 residues. Germline V lookup: CDR1 SQVTM, CDR2 ANQGSEA. The V and J ends lost 2 bases and 9 bases, in that order; junction bases with no gene match: 15. CDR3 region: CSVESGRRTGGALQYF. Here the CDR3 DNA reads TGCAGCGTTGAAAGTGGGCGCCGGACAGGGGGCGCATTGCAGTACTTC.

A single count supports this clone. The genes are TRBV28 and TRBJ1-2; 8 nucleotides align to TRBD1. This CDR3 is built from 14 residues. Looked up from germline, CDR1 is MDHEN and CDR2 is SYDVKM. V dropped 6 bases and J dropped 8; count of bases not matched to a gene: 11. The CDR3 is CASSSPTGVYGYTF. CDR3 sequence (DNA): TGTGCCAGCAGCTCACCGACAGGGGTTTACGGCTACACCTTC.

V gene TRBV5-1 combines with J gene TRBJ1-2, with D perhaps TRBD1 (5 bases). Trimming took 0 bases from V and 8 from J, leaving 11 bases between them. CDR3 length: 13 amino acids. Germline V CDR1 and CDR2: SGHRS, YFSETQ. CDR3: CASSLASGVGYTF. CDR3 coding DNA: TGCGCCAGCAGCTTGGCATCGGGGGTCGGCTACACCTTC.

The chain employs TRBV5-5 and TRBJ1-1; 8 nucleotides align to TRBD1. Losses at the gene ends were 4 bases for V and 1 base for J; bases not matched to a gene: 9. Per germline, CDR1 SGHKS and CDR2 YYEKEE (reference sequence). The CDR3 has 16 amino acids. The CDR3 sequence: CASSLPPTGENTEAFF. CDR3 in DNA: TGTGCCAGCAGCCTGCCACCGACAGGGGAGAACACTGAAGCTTTCTTT.

This rearrangement joins TRBV19 to TRBJ1-6, with D maybe TRBD1 (6 bases). Germline V gene lookup returns CDR1 LNHDA and CDR2 SQIVND (reference sequence). V lost 7 bases and J 5 bases, leaving 15 bases between the germline ends. This CDR3 contains 15 residues. The DNA for the CDR3 is TGTGCCAGTACCGACCTGACAGGAAATAATTCACCCCTCCACTTT. Translated: CASTDLTGNNSPLHF.

J is TRBJ2-1 and V is TRBV12-3 or TRBV12-4; 11 positions match TRBD1. V was pared by 2 bases and J by 16 bases, with 7 bases of the junction left unmatched. The length of the CDR3 is 13 residues. This CDR3 reads CASSLIGQGASFF. The CDR3 region has the DNA TGTGCCAGCAGTTTAATCGGACAGGGGGCCTCTTTCTTC.

In its sample, this clone was seen once. The J gene is TRBJ1-1, the V gene TRBV4-1, with TRBD1 identical over 7 bases. The J segment lost 11 bases and the V segment lost 3 bases, leaving 9 bases of the junction unmatched. This CDR3 contains 13 residues. Germline lookup yields CDR1 MGHRA and CDR2 YSYEKL. CDR3: CASSQDRSRTAFF. The CDR3 region has the DNA TGCGCCAGCAGCCAGGACAGGTCCCGGACCGCTTTCTTT.

This sequence joins TRBV3-1 (or the pseudogene TRBV3-2) and TRBJ1-3; 7 bases align to TRBD1. The CDR3 runs 17 residues. The V gene end was trimmed by 0 bases and the J gene end by 4 bases; junction bases not matched to a gene: 9. CDR1 is LGHDT, CDR2 YNNKEL, per germline (reference sequence). Written as DNA, the CDR3 is TGTGCCAGCAGCCAAGACCTAGACAGGGAAGTCGGAAACACCATATATTTT. This sequence encodes CASSQDLDREVGNTIYF.

This clone has more than one count but fewer than ten. The genes are TRBV7-9 and TRBJ1-3; D is unresolved. Trimming removed 2 bases at V and 4 bases at J, with 12 bases between. The CDR3 loop spans 15 amino acids. Germline V gene sequence: CDR1 SEHNR, CDR2 FQNEAQ (reference sequence). The CDR3 spells CASSLRTPAGNTIYF. The CDR3, as DNA: TGTGCCAGCAGCTTACGGACCCCGGCCGGAAACACCATATATTTT.

This clone has a single count. The chain recombines TRBV4-2 with TRBJ2-7; D gene unclear. Trimming removed 4 bases from V and 2 bases from J, with 9 bases in between. Germline V gene data show CDR1 as LGHNA and CDR2 as YNFKEQ. The CDR3 spans 13 residues. CDR3 sequence (DNA): TGTGCCAGCAGCCGGTCGGATACCTACGAGCAGTACTTC. Translation gives CASSRSDTYEQYF.

The chain employs TRBV29-1 and TRBJ1-2; a possible D gene is TRBD1 (5 bases). Trimming cost V 3 bases and J 4 bases, with 12 bases left between them. This CDR3 contains 13 residues. The germline gives CDR1 SQVTM, CDR2 ANQGSEA. The CDR3 is CSVDPSGGYGYTF. CDR3 nucleotide sequence: TGCAGCGTTGACCCGTCTGGGGGCTATGGCTACACCTTC.

This clone was seen just once. This rearrangement joins TRBV7-9 to TRBJ2-7; the D call may be TRBD1 or TRBD2 (5 bases each). V gave up 5 bases and J gave up 0 bases, with 17 bases separating them. The CDR3 covers 16 residues. Germline values: CDR1 SEHNR, CDR2 FQNEAQ (reference sequence). CDR3 sequence (DNA): TGTGCCAGCAGCCCAGATGGGGCAGGGAGCTCCTACGAGCAGTACTTC. Its translation: CASSPDGAGSSYEQYF.